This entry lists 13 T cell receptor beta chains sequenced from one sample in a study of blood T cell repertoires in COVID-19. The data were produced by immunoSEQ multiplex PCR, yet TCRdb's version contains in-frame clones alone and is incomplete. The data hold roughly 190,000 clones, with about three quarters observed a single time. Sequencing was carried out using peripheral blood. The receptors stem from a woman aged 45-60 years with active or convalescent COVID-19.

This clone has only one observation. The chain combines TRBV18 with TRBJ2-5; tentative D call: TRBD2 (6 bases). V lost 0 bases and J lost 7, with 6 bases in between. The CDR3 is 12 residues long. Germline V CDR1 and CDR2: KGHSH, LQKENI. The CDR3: CASSPPAGTQYF. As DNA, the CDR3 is TGTGCCAGCTCACCACCAGCGGGGACCCAGTACTTC.

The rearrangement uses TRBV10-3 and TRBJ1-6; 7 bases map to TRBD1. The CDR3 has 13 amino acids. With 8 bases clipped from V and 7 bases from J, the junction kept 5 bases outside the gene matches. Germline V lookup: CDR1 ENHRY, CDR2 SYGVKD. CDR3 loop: CAIAGQKNSPLHF. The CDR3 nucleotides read TGTGCCATCGCGGGACAGAAAAATTCACCCCTCCACTTT.

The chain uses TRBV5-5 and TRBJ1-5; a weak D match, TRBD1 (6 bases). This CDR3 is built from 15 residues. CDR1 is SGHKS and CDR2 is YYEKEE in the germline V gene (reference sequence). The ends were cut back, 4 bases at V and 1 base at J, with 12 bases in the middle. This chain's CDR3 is CASSMDSWSNQPQHF. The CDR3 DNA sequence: TGTGCCAGCAGCATGGACAGTTGGAGCAATCAGCCCCAGCATTTT.

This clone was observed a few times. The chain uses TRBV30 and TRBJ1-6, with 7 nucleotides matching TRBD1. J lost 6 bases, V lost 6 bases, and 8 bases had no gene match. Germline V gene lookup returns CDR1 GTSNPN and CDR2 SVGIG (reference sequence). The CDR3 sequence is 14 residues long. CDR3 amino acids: CACYRGPFNSPLHF. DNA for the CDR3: TGTGCCTGCTACAGGGGACCCTTTAATTCACCCCTCCACTTT.

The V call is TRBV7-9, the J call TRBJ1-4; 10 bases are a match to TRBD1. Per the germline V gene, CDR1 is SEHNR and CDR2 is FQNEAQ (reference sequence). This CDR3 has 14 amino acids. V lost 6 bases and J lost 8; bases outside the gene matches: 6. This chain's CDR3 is CASSRQGAKEKLFF. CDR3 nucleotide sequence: TGTGCCAGCAGTCGACAGGGGGCAAAGGAAAAACTGTTTTTT.

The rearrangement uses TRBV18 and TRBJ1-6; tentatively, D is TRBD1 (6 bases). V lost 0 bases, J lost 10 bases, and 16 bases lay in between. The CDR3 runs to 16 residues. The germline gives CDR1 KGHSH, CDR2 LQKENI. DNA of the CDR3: TGTGCCAGCTCACCACCCTCAGGGGCTCTTGGGTCACCCCTCCACTTT. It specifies CASSPPSGALGSPLHF.

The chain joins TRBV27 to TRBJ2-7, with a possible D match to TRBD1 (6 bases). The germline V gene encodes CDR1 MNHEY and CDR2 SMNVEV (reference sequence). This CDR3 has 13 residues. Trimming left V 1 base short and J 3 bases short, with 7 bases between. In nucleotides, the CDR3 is TGTGCCAGCAGTTTATTCAGGGGCTACGAGCAGTACTTC. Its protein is CASSLFRGYEQYF.

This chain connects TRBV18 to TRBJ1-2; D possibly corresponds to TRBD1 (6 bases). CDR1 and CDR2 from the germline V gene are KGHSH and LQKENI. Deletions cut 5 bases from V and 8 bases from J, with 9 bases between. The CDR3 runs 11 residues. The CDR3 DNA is TGTGCCAGCTCAGCTGGACAGGGCTACACCTTC. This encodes CASSAGQGYTF.

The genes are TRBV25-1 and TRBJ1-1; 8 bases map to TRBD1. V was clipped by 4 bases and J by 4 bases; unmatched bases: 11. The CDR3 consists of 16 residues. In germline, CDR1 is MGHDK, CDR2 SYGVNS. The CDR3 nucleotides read TGTGCCAGCAGTGGGCCGGGACAGGATAAAGGCACTGAAGCTTTCTTT. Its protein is CASSGPGQDKGTEAFF.

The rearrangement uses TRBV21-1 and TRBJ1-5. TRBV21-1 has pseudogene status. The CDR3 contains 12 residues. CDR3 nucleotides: TGTGCCAGAGACTATAGCAATCAGCCCCAGCATTTT. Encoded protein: CARDYSNQPQHF.

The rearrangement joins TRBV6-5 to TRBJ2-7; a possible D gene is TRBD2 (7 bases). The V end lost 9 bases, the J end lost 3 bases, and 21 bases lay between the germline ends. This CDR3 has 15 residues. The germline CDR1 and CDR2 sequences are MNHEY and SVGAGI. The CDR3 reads CASLKGGANRYEQYF. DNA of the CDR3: TGTGCCAGTCTTAAGGGGGGGGCTAACCGCTACGAGCAGTACTTC.

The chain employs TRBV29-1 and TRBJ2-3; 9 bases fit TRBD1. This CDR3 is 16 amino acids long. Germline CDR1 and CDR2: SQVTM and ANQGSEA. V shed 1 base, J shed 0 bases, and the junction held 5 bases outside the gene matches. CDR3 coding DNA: TGCAGCGTTGAAGTTTCTGGGACAGGGAGCACAGATACGCAGTATTTT. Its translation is CSVEVSGTGSTDTQYF.

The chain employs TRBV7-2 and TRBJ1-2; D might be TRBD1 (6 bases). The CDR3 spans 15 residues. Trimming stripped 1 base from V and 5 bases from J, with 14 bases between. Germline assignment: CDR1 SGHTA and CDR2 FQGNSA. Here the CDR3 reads CASSLVPGEGYGYTF. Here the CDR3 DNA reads TGTGCCAGCAGCTTAGTGCCAGGGGAAGGGTATGGCTACACCTTC.